The entry below describes one TCR beta chain. Its specificity is not known. The CDR3 runs 15 residues. The germline V and J ends were trimmed by 4 bases and 2 bases, with 14 bases remaining between them. Germline V gives CDR1 MNHEY, CDR2 SMNVEV (reference sequence). This sample was included in a study of vaccination effects on CD4 cells after COVID-19. Study-level background: Each participant was given two doses of one vaccine (BNT162b2 or mRNA-1273). Overall study results and limits: Relatively few convalescent patients took part in the study, which had no early post-infection timepoints.

Profiling relied on immunoSEQ multiplex PCR, and the TCRdb table lists in-frame clones only, not all of them. The table lists tens of thousands of clones, about 74% of them singletons. Investigators separated out CD4+ T cells once around eleven days of culture had passed. Nucleocapsid antibody tests were negative, and the vaccine recipients had no prior SARS-CoV-2 infection. Days 3 and 7 were when half the medium was replaced with IL-2 medium. This sample comprised CD4+ T cells from PBMCs cultured without peptide, obtained before COVID-19 vaccination. The clonotype was recovered from a human donor who received a COVID-19 vaccine. This chain links TRBV27 with TRBJ2-5; D is perhaps TRBD1 (6 bases). The DNA for the CDR3 is TGTGCCAGCAGTTCGCGTTGGGGGCATCAAGAGACCCAGTACTTC. Protein: CASSSRWGHQETQYF.